This is a list of T cell receptor beta chains from one sample in a study of spatial heterogeneity in lung cancer. TCRdb re-derived calls from the 5' RACE reads in MiXCR, one entry per CDR3 protein. Of about 70,000 distinct CDR3 sequences in the sample, less than 9.5% were seen once. The sequencing here drew on PBMCs, taken at follow-up. These TCRs come from a female donor with early-stage non-small cell lung cancer. Both conserved end residues are part of each CDR3. D genes are given only for firm matches.

v_gene: TRBV11-2; d_gene: .; j_gene: TRBJ2-3; CDR3aa: CASSAPGSGTDTQYF
v_gene: TRBV20-1; d_gene: TRBD2; j_gene: TRBJ2-5; CDR3aa: CSAKGGRETQYF
v_gene: TRBV3-1; d_gene: TRBD1; j_gene: TRBJ1-2; CDR3aa: CASSRLQGGVGYTF
v_gene: TRBV6-4; d_gene: .; j_gene: TRBJ1-5; CDR3aa: CASSLWGNSNQPQHF
v_gene: TRBV5-1; d_gene: .; j_gene: TRBJ2-1; CDR3aa: CASYEGYRGNEQFF
v_gene: TRBV20-1; d_gene: TRBD2; j_gene: TRBJ2-7; CDR3aa: CSFSGSALYEQYF
v_gene: TRBV20-1; d_gene: .; j_gene: TRBJ1-2; CDR3aa: CSAGVGARGYTF
v_gene: TRBV28; d_gene: TRBD1; j_gene: TRBJ1-1; CDR3aa: CAAPRGGQGDTEAFF
v_gene: TRBV28; d_gene: TRBD2; j_gene: TRBJ2-1; CDR3aa: CASRGGRAIGYNEQFF
v_gene: TRBV3-1; d_gene: TRBD1; j_gene: TRBJ2-2; CDR3aa: CASTQNRGPNTGELFF
v_gene: TRBV6-1; d_gene: .; j_gene: TRBJ1-1; CDR3aa: CASSASGSFKSSFF
v_gene: TRBV7-2; d_gene: .; j_gene: TRBJ2-1; CDR3aa: CASSFWAFADEQFF
v_gene: TRBV18; d_gene: .; j_gene: TRBJ2-7; CDR3aa: CASSPTEGTSEQYF
v_gene: TRBV3-1; d_gene: TRBD1; j_gene: TRBJ2-2; CDR3aa: CASSQVGTGVTGELFF
v_gene: TRBV6-5; d_gene: .; j_gene: TRBJ1-2; CDR3aa: CASSFDGNYGYTF
v_gene: TRBV7-9; d_gene: TRBD2; j_gene: TRBJ2-3; CDR3aa: CASSPSGTSGDTDTQYF
v_gene: TRBV24-1; d_gene: .; j_gene: TRBJ1-5; CDR3aa: CATSRGASNQPQHF
v_gene: TRBV29-1; d_gene: .; j_gene: TRBJ2-5; CDR3aa: CSVPGVTTQYF
v_gene: TRBV12-3/TRBV12-4; d_gene: TRBD2; j_gene: TRBJ2-5; CDR3aa: CASSFGGYQETQYF
v_gene: TRBV14; d_gene: .; j_gene: TRBJ1-2; CDR3aa: CASSQGVGDYGYTF
v_gene: TRBV11-2; d_gene: TRBD2; j_gene: TRBJ2-5; CDR3aa: CASSFLAGGPETQYF
v_gene: TRBV10-3; d_gene: TRBD2; j_gene: TRBJ2-1; CDR3aa: CAISGLAGGHEQFF
v_gene: TRBV9; d_gene: .; j_gene: TRBJ2-1; CDR3aa: CASSVVFGEQFF
v_gene: TRBV19; d_gene: .; j_gene: TRBJ2-3; CDR3aa: CASREGSTDTQYF